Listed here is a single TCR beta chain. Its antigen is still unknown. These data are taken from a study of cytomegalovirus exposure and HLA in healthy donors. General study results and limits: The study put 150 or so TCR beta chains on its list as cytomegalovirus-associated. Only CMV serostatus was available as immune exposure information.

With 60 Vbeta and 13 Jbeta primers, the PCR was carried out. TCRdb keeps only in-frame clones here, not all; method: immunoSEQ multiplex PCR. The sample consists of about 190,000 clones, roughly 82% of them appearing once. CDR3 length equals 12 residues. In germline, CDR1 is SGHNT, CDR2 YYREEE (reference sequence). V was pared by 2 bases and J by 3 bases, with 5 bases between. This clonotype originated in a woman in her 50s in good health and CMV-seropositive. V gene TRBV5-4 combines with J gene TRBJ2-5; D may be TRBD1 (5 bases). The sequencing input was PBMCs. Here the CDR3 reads CASSLGEETQYF. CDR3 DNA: TGTGCCAGCAGCTTAGGGGAAGAGACCCAGTACTTC.